A selection of T cell receptor beta chains follows, all from one sample in a study of T cell changes during pregnancy in multiple sclerosis. Sequencing used immunoSEQ multiplex PCR; TCRdb keeps in-frame clones, though not all of them. The sample shows about 70,000 clones, over 85% of them seen only once. The sequences come from peripheral blood, collected in the third trimester of pregnancy. Receptors originate from a female donor with multiple sclerosis, enrolled in a pregnancy study. CDR3s include the opening cysteine and the closing phenylalanine or tryptophan. The order of the fields is D gene, CDR3 length, J gene, V gene, clone size, CDR3 protein, CDR3 DNA. D genes are given only for firm matches. Clone size is stated in some rows and not others, as once, few, many or a class when expanded.

d_gene: TRBD1
len: 14
j_gene: TRBJ2-7
v_gene: TRBV5-1
abundance: .
CDR3aa: CASSFGDRVYEQYF
CDR3nt: TGCGCCAGCAGCTTTGGGGACAGGGTTTACGAGCAGTACTTC

d_gene: TRBD1
len: 15
j_gene: TRBJ1-1
v_gene: TRBV2
abundance: .
CDR3aa: CASSEDRGLNTEAFF
CDR3nt: TGTGCCAGCAGTGAAGACAGGGGGCTGAACACTGAAGCTTTCTTT

d_gene: .
len: 15
j_gene: TRBJ2-7
v_gene: TRBV4-2
abundance: .
CDR3aa: CASSRASGAESEQYF
CDR3nt: TGTGCCAGCAGCCGAGCGTCGGGAGCAGAGTCCGAGCAGTACTTC

d_gene: .
len: 13
j_gene: TRBJ2-3
v_gene: TRBV27
abundance: .
CDR3aa: CASSLIMTDTQYF
CDR3nt: TGTGCCAGCAGTTTAATTATGACAGATACGCAGTATTTT

d_gene: .
len: 14
j_gene: TRBJ2-7
v_gene: TRBV30
abundance: .
CDR3aa: CAWSVQDTITEQYF
CDR3nt: TGTGCCTGGAGTGTCCAGGACACCATAACCGAGCAGTACTTC

d_gene: TRBD1
len: 13
j_gene: TRBJ1-5
v_gene: TRBV30
abundance: .
CDR3aa: CAWSGQGSQPQHF
CDR3nt: TGTGCCTGGAGTGGACAGGGAAGTCAGCCCCAGCATTTT

d_gene: .
len: 14
j_gene: TRBJ1-4
v_gene: TRBV29-1
abundance: once
CDR3aa: CSVVSSGFNEKLFF
CDR3nt: TGCAGCGTTGTTTCATCGGGGTTTAATGAAAAACTGTTTTTT

d_gene: .
len: 14
j_gene: TRBJ2-1
v_gene: TRBV19
abundance: .
CDR3aa: CASSRGGNYNEQFF
CDR3nt: TGTGCCAGTAGCCGAGGCGGGAACTACAATGAGCAGTTCTTC

d_gene: .
len: 16
j_gene: TRBJ2-1
v_gene: TRBV27
abundance: .
CDR3aa: CASSLIAASSYNEQFF
CDR3nt: TGTGCCAGCAGTTTGATAGCGGCGAGCTCCTACAATGAGCAGTTCTTC

d_gene: .
len: 14
j_gene: TRBJ2-1
v_gene: TRBV7-2
abundance: once
CDR3aa: CASSLGQKHNEQFF
CDR3nt: TGTGCCAGCAGCTTAGGGCAGAAACACAATGAGCAGTTCTTC

d_gene: .
len: 12
j_gene: TRBJ1-1
v_gene: TRBV28
abundance: .
CDR3aa: CASRSSSTEAFF
CDR3nt: TGTGCCAGCAGGTCCAGTTCCACTGAAGCTTTCTTT

d_gene: TRBD2
len: 14
j_gene: TRBJ2-5
v_gene: TRBV10-2
abundance: .
CDR3aa: CASSRLAGGGTQYF
CDR3nt: TGCGCCAGCAGTCGACTAGCGGGAGGCGGGACCCAGTACTTC

d_gene: .
len: 15
j_gene: TRBJ2-2
v_gene: TRBV7-8
abundance: .
CDR3aa: CASSHLGGNTGELFF
CDR3nt: TGTGCCAGCAGCCACCTGGGGGGGAACACCGGGGAGCTGTTTTTT

d_gene: TRBD1
len: 14
j_gene: TRBJ1-1
v_gene: TRBV7-2
abundance: few
CDR3aa: CASSRETGDPEAFF
CDR3nt: TGTGCCAGCAGCCGTGAGACAGGGGACCCTGAAGCTTTCTTT

d_gene: TRBD1
len: 14
j_gene: TRBJ1-4
v_gene: TRBV7-2
abundance: .
CDR3aa: CASSPGQANEKLFF
CDR3nt: TGTGCCAGCAGCCCCGGACAGGCTAATGAAAAACTGTTTTTT

d_gene: TRBD1
len: 14
j_gene: TRBJ1-6
v_gene: TRBV30
abundance: .
CDR3aa: CAWGGQVYNSPLHF
CDR3nt: TGTGCCTGGGGAGGACAGGTGTATAATTCACCCCTCCACTTT